This TCR beta chain was identified during a study of OX40 agonist ivuxolimab in advanced cancers. Study-level background: A mean age of roughly 60 years, range about 20 to 79, was recorded, and 80% to 90% were male. Having had anti-PD-1, anti-PD-L1 or anti-CTLA-4 therapy before was allowed, and about 40% had some. Study-wide results and limits: Relative to CD4+ cells, CD8+ T cells on average had more expanded clones. The work left the antigen specificity of expanded peripheral T cells undetermined.

The germline V and J ends were trimmed by 0 bases and 3 bases, with 14 bases remaining between them. This CDR3 spans 16 amino acids. From germline, CDR1 is LNHNV and CDR2 YYDKDF (reference sequence). This clone showed up just once. Antigen: not known. Profiling relied on immunoSEQ multiplex PCR, and the TCRdb table lists in-frame clones only, not all of them. The table has tens of thousands of clones, approximately 90% seen once; the top ten hold about an eighth. This TCR was recovered from an adult with an advanced solid tumor such as melanoma, head and neck, liver or kidney cancer. Source: CD4+ or CD8+ T cells sorted from blood, taken in a trial of the OX40 agonist ivuxolimab. V usage is TRBV15 and J usage is TRBJ1-1; weak D call: TRBD1 (5 bases). CDR3 sequence (DNA): TGTGCCACCAGCAGAGAGCTCAGGGAAGAGGACACTGAAGCTTTCTTT. Translated, it gives CATSRELREEDTEAFF.